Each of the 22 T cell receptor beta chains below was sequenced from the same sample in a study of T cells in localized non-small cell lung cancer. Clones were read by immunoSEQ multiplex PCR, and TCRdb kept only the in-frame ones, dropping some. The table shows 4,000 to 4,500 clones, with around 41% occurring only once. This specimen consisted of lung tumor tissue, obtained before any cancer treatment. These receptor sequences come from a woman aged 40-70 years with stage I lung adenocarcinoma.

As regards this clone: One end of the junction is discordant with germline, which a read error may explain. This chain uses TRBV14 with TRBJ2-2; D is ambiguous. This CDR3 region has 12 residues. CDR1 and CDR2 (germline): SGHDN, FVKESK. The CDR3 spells CASNQLDGELFF. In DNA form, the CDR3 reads TGTGCCAGCAACCAACTCGACGGGGAGCTGTTTTTT.

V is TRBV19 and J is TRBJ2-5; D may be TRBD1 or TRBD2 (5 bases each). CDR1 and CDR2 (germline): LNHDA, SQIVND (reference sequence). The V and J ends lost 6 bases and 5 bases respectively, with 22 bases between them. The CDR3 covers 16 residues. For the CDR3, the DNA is TGTGCCAGTAGAGTCGGGAATGTATGGGGCGCCGAGACCCAGTACTTC. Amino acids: CASRVGNVWGAETQYF.

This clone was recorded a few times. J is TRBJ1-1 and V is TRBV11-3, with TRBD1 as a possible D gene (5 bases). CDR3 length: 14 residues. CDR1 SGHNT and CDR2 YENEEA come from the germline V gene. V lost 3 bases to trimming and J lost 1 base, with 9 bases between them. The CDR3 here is CASSFLQGNTEAFF. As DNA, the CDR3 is TGTGCCAGCAGCTTCCTCCAGGGGAACACTGAAGCTTTCTTT.

CDR3 DNA sequence: TGTGCCAGCAGCTCAGGACTACCGCCCGAGACCCAGTACTTC. The encoded protein is CASSSGLPPETQYF. The genes are TRBV14 and TRBJ2-5; the D gene is possibly TRBD2 (6 bases). The V end lost 5 bases, the J end lost 5 bases, and 15 bases lay between the germline ends. CDR3 length: 14 amino acids. Germline-derived CDR1 and CDR2 are SGHDN and FVKESK.

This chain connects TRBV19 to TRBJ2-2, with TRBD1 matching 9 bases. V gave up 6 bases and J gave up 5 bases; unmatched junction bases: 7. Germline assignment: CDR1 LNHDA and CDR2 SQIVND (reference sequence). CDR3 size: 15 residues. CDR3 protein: CASSSQGAQTGELFF. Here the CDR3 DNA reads TGTGCCAGTAGCTCACAGGGGGCGCAGACCGGGGAGCTGTTTTTT.

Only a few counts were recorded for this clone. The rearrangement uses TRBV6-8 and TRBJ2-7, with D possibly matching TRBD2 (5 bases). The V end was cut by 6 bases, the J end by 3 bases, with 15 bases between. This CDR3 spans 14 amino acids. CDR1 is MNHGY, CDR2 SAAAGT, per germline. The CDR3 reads CASRLGPSLYEQYF. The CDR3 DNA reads TGTGCCAGCAGACTAGGACCCTCCCTCTACGAGCAGTACTTC.

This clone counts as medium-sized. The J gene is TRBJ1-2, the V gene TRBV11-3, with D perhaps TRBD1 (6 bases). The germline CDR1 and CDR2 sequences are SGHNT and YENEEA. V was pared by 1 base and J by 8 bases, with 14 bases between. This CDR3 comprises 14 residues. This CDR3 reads CASSLVQGTGGYTF. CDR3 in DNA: TGTGCCAGCAGCTTAGTTCAGGGGACCGGAGGCTACACCTTC. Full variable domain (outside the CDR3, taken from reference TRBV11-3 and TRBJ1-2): EAGVVQSPRYKIIEKKQPVAFWCNPISGHNTLYWYLQNLGQGPELLIRYENEEAVDDSQLPKDRFSAERLKGVDSTLKIQPAELGDSAVYLCASSLVQGTGGYTFGSGTRLTVV.

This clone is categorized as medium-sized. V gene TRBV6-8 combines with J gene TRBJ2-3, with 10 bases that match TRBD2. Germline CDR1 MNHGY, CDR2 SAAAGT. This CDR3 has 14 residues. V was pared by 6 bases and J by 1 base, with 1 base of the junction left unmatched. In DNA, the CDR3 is TGTGCCAGCAGAGGGACTAGCGGCACAGATACGCAGTATTTT. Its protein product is CASRGTSGTDTQYF.

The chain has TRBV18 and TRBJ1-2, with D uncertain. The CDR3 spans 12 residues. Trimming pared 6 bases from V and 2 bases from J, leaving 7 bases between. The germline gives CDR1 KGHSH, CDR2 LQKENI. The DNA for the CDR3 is TGTGCCAGCTCTCAACAGAACTATGGCTACACCTTC. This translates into CASSQQNYGYTF.

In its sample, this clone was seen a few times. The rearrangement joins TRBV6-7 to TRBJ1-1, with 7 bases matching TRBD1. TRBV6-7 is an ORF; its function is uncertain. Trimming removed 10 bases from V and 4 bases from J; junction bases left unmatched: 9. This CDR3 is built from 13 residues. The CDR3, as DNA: TGTGCCACCCAAGACAGGGTCGGCACTGAAGCTTTCTTT. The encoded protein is CATQDRVGTEAFF.

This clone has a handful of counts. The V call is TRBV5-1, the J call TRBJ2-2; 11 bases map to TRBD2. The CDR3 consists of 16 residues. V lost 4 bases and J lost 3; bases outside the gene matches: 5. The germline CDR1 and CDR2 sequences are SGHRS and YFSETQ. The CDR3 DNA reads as TGCGCCAGCAGCCCCTTAGCGGGAGGGGACACCGGGGAGCTGTTTTTT. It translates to CASSPLAGGDTGELFF.

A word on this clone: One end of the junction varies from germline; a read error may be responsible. The CDR3 here is CASNERRDGNEQFF. CDR3 sequence (DNA): TGCGCCAGCAATGAGCGGCGGGACGGGAATGAGCAGTTCTTC. The J gene is TRBJ2-1, the V gene TRBV10-2; perhaps TRBD2 as D (6 bases). The CDR3 length is 14 residues. The germline CDR1 and CDR2 sequences are WSHSY and SAAADI.

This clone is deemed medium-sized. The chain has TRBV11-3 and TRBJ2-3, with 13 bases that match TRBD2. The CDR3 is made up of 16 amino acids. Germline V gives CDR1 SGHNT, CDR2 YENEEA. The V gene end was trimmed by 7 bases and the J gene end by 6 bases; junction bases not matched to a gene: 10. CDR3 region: CASNPLAGGPRDTQYF. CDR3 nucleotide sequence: TGTGCCAGCAACCCACTAGCGGGAGGGCCAAGGGATACGCAGTATTTT.

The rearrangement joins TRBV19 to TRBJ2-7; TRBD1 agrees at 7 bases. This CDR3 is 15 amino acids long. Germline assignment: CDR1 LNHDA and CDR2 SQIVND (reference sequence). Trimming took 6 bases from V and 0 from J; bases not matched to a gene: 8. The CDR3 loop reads CASREGQVGSYEQYF. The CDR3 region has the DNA TGTGCCAGTAGAGAAGGACAGGTAGGCTCCTACGAGCAGTACTTC.

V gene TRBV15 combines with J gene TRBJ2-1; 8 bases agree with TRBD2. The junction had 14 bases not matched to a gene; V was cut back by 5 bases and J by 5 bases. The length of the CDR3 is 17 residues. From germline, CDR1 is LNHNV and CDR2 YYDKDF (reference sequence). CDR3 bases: TGTGCCACCAGCGGGTCTAGCGGGTGGAGGCTTAACAATGAGCAGTTCTTC. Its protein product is CATSGSSGWRLNNEQFF.

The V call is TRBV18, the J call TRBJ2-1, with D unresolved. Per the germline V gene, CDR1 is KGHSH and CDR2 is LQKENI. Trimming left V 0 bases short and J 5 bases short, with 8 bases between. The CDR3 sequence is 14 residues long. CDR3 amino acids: CASSPPNGNNEQFF. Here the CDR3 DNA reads TGTGCCAGCTCACCACCGAACGGAAACAATGAGCAGTTCTTC.

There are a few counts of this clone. CDR3 sequence (DNA): TGTGCCAGCATGAATCTGGAGCGGACAGGCGATGAAGGTGGCTACACCTTC. Protein: CASMNLERTGDEGGYTF. This rearrangement joins TRBV28 to TRBJ1-2; 7 bases fit TRBD1. Germline V lookup: CDR1 MDHEN, CDR2 SYDVKM. After removal of 7 bases from V and 7 bases from J, the junction contained 21 bases not matched to a gene. The CDR3 has 17 residues.

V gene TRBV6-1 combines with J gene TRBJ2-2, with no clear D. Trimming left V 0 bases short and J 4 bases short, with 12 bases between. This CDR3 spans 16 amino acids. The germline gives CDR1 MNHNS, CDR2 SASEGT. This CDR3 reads CASSEALRRTTGELFF. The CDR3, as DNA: TGTGCCAGCAGTGAAGCGCTTCGTCGGACCACCGGGGAGCTGTTTTTT.

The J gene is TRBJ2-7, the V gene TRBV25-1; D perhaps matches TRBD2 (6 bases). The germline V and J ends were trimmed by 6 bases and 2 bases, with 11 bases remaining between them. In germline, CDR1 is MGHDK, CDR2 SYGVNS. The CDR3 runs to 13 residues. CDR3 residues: CASRGLTPYEQYF. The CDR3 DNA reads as TGTGCCAGCAGGGGACTTACCCCCTACGAGCAGTACTTC.

The CDR3 is CASSVDDSPGGTDTQYF. The CDR3 DNA is TGTGCCAGCAGCGTAGACGACTCACCGGGAGGAACAGATACGCAGTATTTT. The chain recombines TRBV9 with TRBJ2-3, with 7 bases identical to TRBD2. Germline trimming cut 0 bases from V and 3 bases from J; bases unmatched to any gene: 10. Germline V lookup: CDR1 SGDLS, CDR2 YYNGEE. The CDR3 contains 17 residues.

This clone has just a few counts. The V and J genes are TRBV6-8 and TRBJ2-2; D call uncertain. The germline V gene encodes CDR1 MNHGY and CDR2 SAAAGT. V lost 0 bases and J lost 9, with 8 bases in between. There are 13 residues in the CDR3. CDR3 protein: CASSYSLSRELFF. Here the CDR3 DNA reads TGTGCCAGCAGTTACTCGTTATCAAGGGAGCTGTTTTTT.

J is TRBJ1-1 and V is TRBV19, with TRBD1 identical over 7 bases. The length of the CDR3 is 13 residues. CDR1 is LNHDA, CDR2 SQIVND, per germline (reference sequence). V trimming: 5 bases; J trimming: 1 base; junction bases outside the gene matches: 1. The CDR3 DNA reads TGTGCCAGTAGTGACAGGGAGAACACTGAAGCTTTCTTT. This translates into CASSDRENTEAFF.